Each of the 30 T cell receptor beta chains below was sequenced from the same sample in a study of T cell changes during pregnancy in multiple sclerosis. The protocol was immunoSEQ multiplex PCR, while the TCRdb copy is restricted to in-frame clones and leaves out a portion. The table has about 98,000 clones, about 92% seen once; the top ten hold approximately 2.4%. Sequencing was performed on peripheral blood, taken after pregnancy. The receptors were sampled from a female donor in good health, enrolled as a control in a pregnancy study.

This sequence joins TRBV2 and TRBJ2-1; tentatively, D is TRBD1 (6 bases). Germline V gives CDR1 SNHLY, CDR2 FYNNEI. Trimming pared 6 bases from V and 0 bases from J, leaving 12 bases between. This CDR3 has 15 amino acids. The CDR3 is CASRPDRSSYNEQFF. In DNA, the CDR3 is TGTGCCAGCAGACCAGACAGGAGCTCCTACAATGAGCAGTTCTTC.

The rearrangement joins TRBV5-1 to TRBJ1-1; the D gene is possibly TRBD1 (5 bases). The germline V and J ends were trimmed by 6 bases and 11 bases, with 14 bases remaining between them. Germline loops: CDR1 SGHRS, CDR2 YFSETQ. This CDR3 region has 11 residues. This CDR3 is CASTAGGYAFF. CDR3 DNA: TGCGCCAGCACGGCCGGGGGGTACGCTTTCTTT.

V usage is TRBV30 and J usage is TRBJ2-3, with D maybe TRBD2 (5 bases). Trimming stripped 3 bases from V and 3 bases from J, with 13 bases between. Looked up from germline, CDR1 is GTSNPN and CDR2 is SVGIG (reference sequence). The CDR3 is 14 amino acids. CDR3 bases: TGTGCCTGGAGGAGTACGGGGATGACAGATACGCAGTATTTT. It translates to CAWRSTGMTDTQYF.

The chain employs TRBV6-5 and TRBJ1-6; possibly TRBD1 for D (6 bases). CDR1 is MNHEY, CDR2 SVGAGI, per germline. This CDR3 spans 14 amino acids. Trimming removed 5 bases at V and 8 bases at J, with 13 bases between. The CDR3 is CASSQGGWDSPLHF. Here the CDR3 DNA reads TGTGCCAGCAGTCAAGGGGGTTGGGATTCACCCCTCCACTTT.

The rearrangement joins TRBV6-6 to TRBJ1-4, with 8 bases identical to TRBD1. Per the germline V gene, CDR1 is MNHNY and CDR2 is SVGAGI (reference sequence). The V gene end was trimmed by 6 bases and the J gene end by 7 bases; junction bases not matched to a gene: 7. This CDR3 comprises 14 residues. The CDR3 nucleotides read TGTGCCAGCAGGGCCACAGGGGGGATTGAAAAACTGTTTTTT. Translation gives CASRATGGIEKLFF.

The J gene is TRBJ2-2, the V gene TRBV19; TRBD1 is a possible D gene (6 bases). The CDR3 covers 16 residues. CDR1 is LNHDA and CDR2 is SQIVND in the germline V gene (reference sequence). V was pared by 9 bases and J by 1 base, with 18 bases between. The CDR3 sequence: CASISRGHMNTGELFF. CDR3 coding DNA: TGTGCCAGCATAAGCCGGGGACACATGAACACCGGGGAGCTGTTTTTT. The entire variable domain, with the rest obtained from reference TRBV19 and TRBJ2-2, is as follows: DGGITQSPKYLFRKEGQNVTLSCEQNLNHDAMYWYRQDPGQGLRLIYYSQIVNDFQKGDIAEGYSVSREKKESFPLTVTSAQKNPTAFYLCASISRGHMNTGELFFGEGSRLTVL.

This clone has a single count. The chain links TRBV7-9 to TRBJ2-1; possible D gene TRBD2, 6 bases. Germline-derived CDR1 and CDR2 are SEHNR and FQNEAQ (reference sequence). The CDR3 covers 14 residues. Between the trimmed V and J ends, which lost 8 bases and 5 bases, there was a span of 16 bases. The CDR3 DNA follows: TGTGCCAGCGGCAAGCTGGAGGGACACAATGAGCAGTTCTTC. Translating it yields CASGKLEGHNEQFF.

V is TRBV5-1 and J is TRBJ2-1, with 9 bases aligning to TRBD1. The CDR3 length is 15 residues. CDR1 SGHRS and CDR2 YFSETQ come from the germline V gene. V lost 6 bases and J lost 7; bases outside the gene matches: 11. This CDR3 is CASTSYRGQENEQFF. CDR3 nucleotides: TGCGCCAGCACCTCATACAGGGGGCAAGAGAATGAGCAGTTCTTC.

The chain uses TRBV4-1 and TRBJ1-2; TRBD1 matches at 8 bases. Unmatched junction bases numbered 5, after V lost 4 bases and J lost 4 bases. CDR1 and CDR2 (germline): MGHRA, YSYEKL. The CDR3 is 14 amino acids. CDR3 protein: CASSLPGTGYGYTF. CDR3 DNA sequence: TGCGCCAGCAGCCTTCCCGGGACAGGCTATGGCTACACCTTC.

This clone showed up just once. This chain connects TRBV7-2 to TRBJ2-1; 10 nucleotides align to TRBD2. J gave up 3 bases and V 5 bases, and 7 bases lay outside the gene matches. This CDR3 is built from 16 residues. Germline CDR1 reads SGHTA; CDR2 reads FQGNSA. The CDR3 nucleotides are TGTGCCAGCAGCCCCTCGCTAGCGGGAGTCTACAATGAGCAGTTCTTC. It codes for CASSPSLAGVYNEQFF.

The CDR3 sequence: CASTLTGLTEAFF. The CDR3, as DNA: TGTGCCAGCACCCTGACAGGGCTCACTGAAGCTTTCTTT. This rearrangement joins TRBV28 to TRBJ1-1, with 7 bases lining up with TRBD1. The trim removed 7 bases at V and 4 bases at J, leaving 6 bases unmatched. CDR3 length: 13 residues. CDR1 and CDR2 from the germline V gene are MDHEN and SYDVKM.

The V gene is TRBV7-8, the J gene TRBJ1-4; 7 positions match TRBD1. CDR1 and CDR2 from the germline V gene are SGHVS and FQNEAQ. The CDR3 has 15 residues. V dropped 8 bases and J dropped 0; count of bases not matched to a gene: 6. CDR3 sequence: CASLRGRATNEKLFF. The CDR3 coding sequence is TGTGCCAGCTTGAGGGGGCGTGCAACTAATGAAAAACTGTTTTTT.

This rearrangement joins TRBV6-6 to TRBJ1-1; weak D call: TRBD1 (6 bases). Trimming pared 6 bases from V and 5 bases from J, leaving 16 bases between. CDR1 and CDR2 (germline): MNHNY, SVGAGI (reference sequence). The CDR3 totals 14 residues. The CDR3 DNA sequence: TGTGCCAGCAGCGGCCAACAGGGAAGGACTGAAGCTTTCTTT. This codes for CASSGQQGRTEAFF.

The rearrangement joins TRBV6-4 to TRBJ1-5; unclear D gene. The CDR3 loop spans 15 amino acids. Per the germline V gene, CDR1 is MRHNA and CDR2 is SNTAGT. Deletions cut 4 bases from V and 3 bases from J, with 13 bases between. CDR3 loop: CASSAEGTPNQPQHF. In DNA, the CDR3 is TGTGCCAGCAGTGCCGAGGGAACCCCCAATCAGCCCCAGCATTTT.

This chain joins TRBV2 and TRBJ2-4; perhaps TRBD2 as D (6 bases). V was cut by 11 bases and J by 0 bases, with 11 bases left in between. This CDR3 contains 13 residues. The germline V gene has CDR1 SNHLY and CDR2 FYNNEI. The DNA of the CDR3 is TGTGCCTGTGGAGGGCTAGCCAAAAACATTCAGTACTTC. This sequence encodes CACGGLAKNIQYF. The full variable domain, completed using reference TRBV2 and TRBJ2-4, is EPEVTQTPSHQVTQMGQEVILRCVPISNHLYFYWYRQILGQKVEFLVSFYNNEISEKSEIFDDQFSVERPDGSNFTLKIRSTKLEDSAMYFCACGGLAKNIQYFGAGTRLSVL.

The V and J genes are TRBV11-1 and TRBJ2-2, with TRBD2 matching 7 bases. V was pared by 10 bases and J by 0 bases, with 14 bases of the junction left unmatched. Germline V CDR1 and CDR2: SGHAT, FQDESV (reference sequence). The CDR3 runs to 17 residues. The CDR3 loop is CAIPRYIAGSNTGELFF. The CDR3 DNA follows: TGTGCCATCCCACGCTACATAGCGGGTTCGAACACCGGGGAGCTGTTTTTT.

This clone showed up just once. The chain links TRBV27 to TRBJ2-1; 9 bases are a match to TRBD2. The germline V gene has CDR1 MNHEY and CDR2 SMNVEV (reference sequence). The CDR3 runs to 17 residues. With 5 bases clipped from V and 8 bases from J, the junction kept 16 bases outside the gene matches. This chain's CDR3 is CASSRGVRREGRDEQFF. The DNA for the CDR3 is TGTGCCAGCAGTAGGGGGGTGAGGCGGGAGGGCCGGGATGAGCAGTTCTTC.

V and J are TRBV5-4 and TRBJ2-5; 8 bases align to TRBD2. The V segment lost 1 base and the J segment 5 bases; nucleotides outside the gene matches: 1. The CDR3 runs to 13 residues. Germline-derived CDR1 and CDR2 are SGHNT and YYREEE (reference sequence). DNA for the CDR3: TGTGCCAGCAGCTTGTCTAGCGGGGAGACCCAGTACTTC. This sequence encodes CASSLSSGETQYF.

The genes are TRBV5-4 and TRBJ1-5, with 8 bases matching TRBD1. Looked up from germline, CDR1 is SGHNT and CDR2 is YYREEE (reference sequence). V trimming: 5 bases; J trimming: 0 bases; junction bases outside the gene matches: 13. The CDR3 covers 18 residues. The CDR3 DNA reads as TGTGCCAGCAGTCCTCGACAGGGGCCACCCAATAGCAATCAGCCCCAGCATTTT. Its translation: CASSPRQGPPNSNQPQHF.

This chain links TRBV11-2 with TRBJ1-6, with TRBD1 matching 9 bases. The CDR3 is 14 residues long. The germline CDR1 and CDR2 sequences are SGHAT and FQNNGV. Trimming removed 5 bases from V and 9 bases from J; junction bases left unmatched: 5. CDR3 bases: TGTGCCAGCAGCCCGGGACAGGGATCTTCACCCCTCCACTTT. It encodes CASSPGQGSSPLHF. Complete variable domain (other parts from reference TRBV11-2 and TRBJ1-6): EAGVAQSPRYKIIEKRQSVAFWCNPISGHATLYWYQQILGQGPKLLIQFQNNGVVDDSQLPKDRFSAERLKGVDSTLKIQPAKLEDSAVYLCASSPGQGSSPLHFGNGTRLTVT.

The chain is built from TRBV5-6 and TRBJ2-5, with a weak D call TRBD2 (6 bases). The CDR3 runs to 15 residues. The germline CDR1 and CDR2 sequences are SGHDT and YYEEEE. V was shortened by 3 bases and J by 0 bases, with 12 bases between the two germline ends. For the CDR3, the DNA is TGTGCCAGCAGCTCGGGACTTAACTACCAAGAGACCCAGTACTTC. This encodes CASSSGLNYQETQYF.

CDR3 sequence reads: CASSFVVWREIKTDTQYF. CDR3 DNA sequence: TGTGCCAGCAGCTTTGTTGTTTGGCGGGAAATTAAAACAGATACGCAGTATTTT. The chain uses TRBV11-2 and TRBJ2-3; weak D call: TRBD2 (6 bases). With 3 bases removed from V and 3 bases from J, the gap between germline ends came to 22 bases. Germline CDR1 SGHAT, CDR2 FQNNGV. The CDR3 sequence is 18 residues long.

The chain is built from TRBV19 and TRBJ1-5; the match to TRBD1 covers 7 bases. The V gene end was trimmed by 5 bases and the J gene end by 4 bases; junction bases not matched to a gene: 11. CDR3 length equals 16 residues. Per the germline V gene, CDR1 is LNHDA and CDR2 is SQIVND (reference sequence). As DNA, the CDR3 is TGTGCCAGTAGTTGGGTTACAGGGGTGAGTAATCAGCCCCAGCATTTT. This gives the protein CASSWVTGVSNQPQHF.

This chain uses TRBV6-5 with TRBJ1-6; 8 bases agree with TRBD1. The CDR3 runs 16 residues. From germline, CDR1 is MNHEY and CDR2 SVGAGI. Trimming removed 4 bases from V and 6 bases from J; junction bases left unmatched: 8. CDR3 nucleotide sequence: TGTGCCAGCAGTTTGACAGGGGAGAAGGGTAATTCACCCCTCCACTTT. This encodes CASSLTGEKGNSPLHF.

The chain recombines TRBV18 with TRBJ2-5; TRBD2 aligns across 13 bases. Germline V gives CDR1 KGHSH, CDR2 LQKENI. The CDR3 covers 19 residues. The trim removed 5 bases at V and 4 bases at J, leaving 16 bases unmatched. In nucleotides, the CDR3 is TGTGCCAGCTCATTCACCACCCGGACTAGCGGGAGTTTAAGAGAGACCCAGTACTTC. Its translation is CASSFTTRTSGSLRETQYF.

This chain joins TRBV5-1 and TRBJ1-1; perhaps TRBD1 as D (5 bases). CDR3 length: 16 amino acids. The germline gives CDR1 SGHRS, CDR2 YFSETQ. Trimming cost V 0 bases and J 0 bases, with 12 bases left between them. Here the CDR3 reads CASSLVPGRMNTEAFF. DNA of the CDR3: TGCGCCAGCAGCTTGGTCCCAGGGCGCATGAACACTGAAGCTTTCTTT.

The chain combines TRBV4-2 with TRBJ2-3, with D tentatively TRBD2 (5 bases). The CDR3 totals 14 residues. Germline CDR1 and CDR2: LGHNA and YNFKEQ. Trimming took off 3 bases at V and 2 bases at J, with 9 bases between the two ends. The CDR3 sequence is CASSQRAITDTQYF. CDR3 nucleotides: TGTGCCAGCAGCCAGCGGGCGATCACAGATACGCAGTATTTT.

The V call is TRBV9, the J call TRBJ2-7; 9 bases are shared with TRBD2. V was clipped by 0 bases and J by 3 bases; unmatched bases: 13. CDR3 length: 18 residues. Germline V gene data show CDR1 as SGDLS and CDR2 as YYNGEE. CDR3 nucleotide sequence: TGTGCCAGCAGCGTAGAGTGGCTGAAGCGGGGGGCCTGCTACGAGCAGTACTTC. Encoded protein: CASSVEWLKRGACYEQYF.

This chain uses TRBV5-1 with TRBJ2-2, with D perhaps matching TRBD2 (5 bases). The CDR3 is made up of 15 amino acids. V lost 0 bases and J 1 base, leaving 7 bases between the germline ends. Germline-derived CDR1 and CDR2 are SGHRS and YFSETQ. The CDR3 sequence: CASSLVAGNTGELFF. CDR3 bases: TGCGCCAGCAGCTTGGTGGCGGGGAACACCGGGGAGCTGTTTTTT. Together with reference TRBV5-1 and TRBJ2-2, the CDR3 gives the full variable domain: KAGVTQTPRYLIKTRGQQVTLSCSPISGHRSVSWYQQTPGQGLQFLFEYFSETQRNKGNFPGRFSGRQFSNSRSEMNVSTLELGDSALYLCASSLVAGNTGELFFGEGSRLTVL.

CDR3 nucleotide sequence: TGTGCCAGCAGCGGGGACACCACCTACGAGCAGTACTTC. It is translated as CASSGDTTYEQYF. The rearrangement uses TRBV27 and TRBJ2-7; TRBD1 might be the D (6 bases). Germline CDR1 and CDR2: MNHEY and SMNVEV (reference sequence). The CDR3 consists of 13 residues. V gave up 6 bases and J gave up 2 bases, with 11 bases separating them.